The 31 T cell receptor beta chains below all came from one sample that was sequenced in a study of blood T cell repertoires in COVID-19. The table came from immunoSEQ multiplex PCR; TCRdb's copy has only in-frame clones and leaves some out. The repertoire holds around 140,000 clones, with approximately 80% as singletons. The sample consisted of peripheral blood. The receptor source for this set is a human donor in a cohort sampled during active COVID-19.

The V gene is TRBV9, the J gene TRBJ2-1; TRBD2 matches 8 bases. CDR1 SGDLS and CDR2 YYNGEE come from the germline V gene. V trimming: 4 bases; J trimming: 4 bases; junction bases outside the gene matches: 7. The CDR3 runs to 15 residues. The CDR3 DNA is TGTGCCAGCAGCATCACCGGGACTAGTTACAATGAGCAGTTCTTC. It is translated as CASSITGTSYNEQFF.

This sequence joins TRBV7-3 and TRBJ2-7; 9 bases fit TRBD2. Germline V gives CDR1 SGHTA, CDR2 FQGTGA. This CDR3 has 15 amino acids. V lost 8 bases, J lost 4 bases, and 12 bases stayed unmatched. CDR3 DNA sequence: TGTGCCAGCTTTACGCGCGGGAGGGCCTTTTACGAGCAGTACGTC. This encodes CASFTRGRAFYEQYV.

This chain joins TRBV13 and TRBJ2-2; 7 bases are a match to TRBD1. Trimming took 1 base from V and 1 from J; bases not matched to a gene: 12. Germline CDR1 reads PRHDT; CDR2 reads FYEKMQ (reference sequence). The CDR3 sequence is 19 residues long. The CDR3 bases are TGTGCCAGCAGCTTAGTAGATATCGCGGCAGGGGGGAACACCGGGGAGCTGTTTTTT. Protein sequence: CASSLVDIAAGGNTGELFF.

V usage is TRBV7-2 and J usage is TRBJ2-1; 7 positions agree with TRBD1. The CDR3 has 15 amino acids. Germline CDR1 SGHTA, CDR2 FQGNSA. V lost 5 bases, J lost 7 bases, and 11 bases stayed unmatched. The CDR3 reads CASSTVTMTGNEQFF. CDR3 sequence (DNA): TGTGCCAGCAGCACTGTGACTATGACAGGGAATGAGCAGTTCTTC.

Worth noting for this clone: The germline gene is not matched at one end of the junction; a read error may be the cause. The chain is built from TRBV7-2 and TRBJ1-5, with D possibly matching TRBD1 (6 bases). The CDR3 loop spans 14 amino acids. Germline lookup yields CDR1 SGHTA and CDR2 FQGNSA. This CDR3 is CASSLATGKGPQHF. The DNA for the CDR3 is TGTGCCAGCAGCCTAGCCACAGGGAAGGGGCCCCAGCATTTT.

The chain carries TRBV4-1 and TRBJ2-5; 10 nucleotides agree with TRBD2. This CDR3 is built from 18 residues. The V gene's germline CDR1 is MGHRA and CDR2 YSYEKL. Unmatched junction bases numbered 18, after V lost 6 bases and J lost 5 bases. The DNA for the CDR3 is TGCGCCAGCAGTCTTCAAACTAGCGGGAAGGGTTTGGAGGAGACCCAGTACTTC. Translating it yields CASSLQTSGKGLEETQYF.

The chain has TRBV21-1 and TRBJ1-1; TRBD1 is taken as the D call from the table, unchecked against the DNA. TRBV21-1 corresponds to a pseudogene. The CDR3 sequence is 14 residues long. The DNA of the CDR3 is TGTGCCAGCAGCAAAGCAAGCCAGGACACTGAAGCTTTCTTT. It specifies CASSKASQDTEAFF.

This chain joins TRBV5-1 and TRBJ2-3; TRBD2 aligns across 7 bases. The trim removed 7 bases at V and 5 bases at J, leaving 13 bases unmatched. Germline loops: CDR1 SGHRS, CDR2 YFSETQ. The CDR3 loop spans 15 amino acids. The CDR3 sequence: CASGVTGLPLDTQYF. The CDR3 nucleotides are TGCGCCAGCGGGGTTACGGGACTACCATTAGATACGCAGTATTTT.

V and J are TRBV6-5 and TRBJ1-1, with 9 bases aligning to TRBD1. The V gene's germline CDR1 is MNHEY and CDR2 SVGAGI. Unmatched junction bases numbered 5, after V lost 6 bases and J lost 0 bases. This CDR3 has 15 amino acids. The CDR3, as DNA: TGTGCCAGCAGAAACAGGGGGCGGATGAACACTGAAGCTTTCTTT. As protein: CASRNRGRMNTEAFF.

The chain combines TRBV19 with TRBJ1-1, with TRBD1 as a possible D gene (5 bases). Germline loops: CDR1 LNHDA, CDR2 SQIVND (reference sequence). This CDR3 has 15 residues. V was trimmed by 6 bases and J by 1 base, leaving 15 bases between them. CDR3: CASRPRVLENTEAFF. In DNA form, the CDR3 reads TGTGCCAGTAGGCCCAGGGTATTGGAGAACACTGAAGCTTTCTTT.

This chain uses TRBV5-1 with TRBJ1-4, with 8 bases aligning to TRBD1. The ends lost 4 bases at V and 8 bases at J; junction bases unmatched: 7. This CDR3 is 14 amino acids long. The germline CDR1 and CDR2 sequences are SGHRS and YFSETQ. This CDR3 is CASSTGGTQEKLFF. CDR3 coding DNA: TGCGCCAGCAGCACAGGGGGAACCCAGGAAAAACTGTTTTTT.

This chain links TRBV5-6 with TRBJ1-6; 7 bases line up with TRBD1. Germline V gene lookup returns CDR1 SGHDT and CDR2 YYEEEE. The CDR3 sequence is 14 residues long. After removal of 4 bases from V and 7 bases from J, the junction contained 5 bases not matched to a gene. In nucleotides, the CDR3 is TGTGCCAGCAGCCTCCGGGACAGAAATTCACCCCTCCACTTT. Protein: CASSLRDRNSPLHF.

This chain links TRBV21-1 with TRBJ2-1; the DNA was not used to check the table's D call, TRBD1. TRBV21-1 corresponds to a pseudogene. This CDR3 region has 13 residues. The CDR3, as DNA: TGTGCCAGATCGGGACAGACCTACAATGAGCAGTTCTTC. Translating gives CARSGQTYNEQFF.

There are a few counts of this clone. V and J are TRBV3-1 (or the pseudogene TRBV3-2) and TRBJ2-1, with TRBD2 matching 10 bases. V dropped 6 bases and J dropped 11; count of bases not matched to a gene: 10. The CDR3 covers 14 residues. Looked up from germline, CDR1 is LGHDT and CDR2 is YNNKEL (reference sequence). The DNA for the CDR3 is TGTGCCAGCAGTAAAGCGGGAGGGCGTACCAAGCAGTTCTTC. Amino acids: CASSKAGGRTKQFF.

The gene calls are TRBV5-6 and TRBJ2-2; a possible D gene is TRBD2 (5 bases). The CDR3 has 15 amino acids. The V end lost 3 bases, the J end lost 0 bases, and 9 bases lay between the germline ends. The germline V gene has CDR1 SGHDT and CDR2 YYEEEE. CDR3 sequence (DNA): TGTGCCAGCAGCTCCAGGCGGGCGAACACCGGGGAGCTGTTTTTT. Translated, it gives CASSSRRANTGELFF.

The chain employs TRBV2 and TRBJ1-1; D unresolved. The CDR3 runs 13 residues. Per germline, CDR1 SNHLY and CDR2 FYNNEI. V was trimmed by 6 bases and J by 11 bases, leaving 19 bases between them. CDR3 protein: CASRGDGRPRAFF. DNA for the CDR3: TGTGCCAGCAGGGGTGACGGCCGGCCCAGGGCTTTCTTT.

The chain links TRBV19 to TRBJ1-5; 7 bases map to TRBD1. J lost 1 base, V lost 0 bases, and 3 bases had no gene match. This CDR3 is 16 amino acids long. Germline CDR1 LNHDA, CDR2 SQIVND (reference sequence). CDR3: CASSIDWDRSNQPQHF. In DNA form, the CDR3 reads TGTGCCAGTAGTATAGATTGGGACAGAAGCAATCAGCCCCAGCATTTT.

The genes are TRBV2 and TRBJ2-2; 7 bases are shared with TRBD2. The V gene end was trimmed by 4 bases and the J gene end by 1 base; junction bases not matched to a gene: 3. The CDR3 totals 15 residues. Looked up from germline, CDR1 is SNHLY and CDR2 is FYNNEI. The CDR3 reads CASSGVAGNTGELFF. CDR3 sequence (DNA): TGTGCCAGCAGTGGGGTAGCGGGGAACACCGGGGAGCTGTTTTTT.

The CDR3 nucleotides are TGTGCTAGTGGTCCGGACAGGGGTCCCTCCTACGAGCAGTACGTC. Protein product: CASGPDRGPSYEQYV. The chain links TRBV12-5 to TRBJ2-7; TRBD1 matches at 9 bases. The J segment lost 0 bases and the V segment lost 5 bases, leaving 5 bases of the junction unmatched. Germline V lookup: CDR1 LGHNT, CDR2 FRNRAP. This CDR3 is built from 15 residues.

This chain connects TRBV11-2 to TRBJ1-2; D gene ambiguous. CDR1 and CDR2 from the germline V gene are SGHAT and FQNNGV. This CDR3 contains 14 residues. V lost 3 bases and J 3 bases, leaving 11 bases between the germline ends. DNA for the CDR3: TGTGCCAGCAGCTTTGGTAGCATGGACTATGGCTACACCTTC. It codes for CASSFGSMDYGYTF. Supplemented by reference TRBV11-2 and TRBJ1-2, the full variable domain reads EAGVAQSPRYKIIEKRQSVAFWCNPISGHATLYWYQQILGQGPKLLIQFQNNGVVDDSQLPKDRFSAERLKGVDSTLKIQPAKLEDSAVYLCASSFGSMDYGYTFGSGTRLTVV.

The CDR3 DNA reads as TGTGCCAGCAGCACCGATTCTAGGTCGGAGAATGAGCAGTTCTTC. It translates to CASSTDSRSENEQFF. The V call is TRBV7-2, the J call TRBJ2-1, with D unclear. V dropped 5 bases and J dropped 7 bases, with 18 bases sitting between them. Looked up from germline, CDR1 is SGHTA and CDR2 is FQGNSA. There are 15 residues in the CDR3.

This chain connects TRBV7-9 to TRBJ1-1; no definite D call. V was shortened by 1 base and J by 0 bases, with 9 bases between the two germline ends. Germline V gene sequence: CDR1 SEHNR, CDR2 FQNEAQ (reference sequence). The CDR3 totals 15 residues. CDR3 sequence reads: CASSLVHTLNTEAFF. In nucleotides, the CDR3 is TGTGCCAGCAGCTTAGTGCACACCTTGAACACTGAAGCTTTCTTT.

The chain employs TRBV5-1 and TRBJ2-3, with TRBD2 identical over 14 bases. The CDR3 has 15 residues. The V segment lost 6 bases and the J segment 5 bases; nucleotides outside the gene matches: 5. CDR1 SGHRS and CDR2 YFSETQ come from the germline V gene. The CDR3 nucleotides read TGCGCCAGCAAGACTAGCGGGGGGGCTGGAGATACGCAGTATTTT. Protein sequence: CASKTSGGAGDTQYF.

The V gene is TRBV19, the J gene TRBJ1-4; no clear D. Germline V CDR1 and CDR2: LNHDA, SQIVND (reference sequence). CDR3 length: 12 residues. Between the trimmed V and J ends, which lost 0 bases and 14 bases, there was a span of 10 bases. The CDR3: CASSIDLRVLFF. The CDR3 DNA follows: TGTGCCAGTAGTATAGATTTGAGGGTCCTGTTTTTT.

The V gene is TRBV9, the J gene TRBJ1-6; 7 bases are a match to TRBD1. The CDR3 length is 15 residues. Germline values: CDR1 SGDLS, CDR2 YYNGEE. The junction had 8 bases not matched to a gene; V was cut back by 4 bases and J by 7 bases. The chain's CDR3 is CASSKRQGGNSPLHF. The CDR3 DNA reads TGTGCCAGCAGCAAGAGGCAGGGGGGCAATTCACCCCTCCACTTT. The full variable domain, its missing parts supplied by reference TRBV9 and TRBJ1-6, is DSGVTQTPKHLITATGQRVTLRCSPRSGDLSVYWYQQSLDQGLQFLIQYYNGEERAKGNILERFSAQQFPDLHSELNLSSLELGDSALYFCASSKRQGGNSPLHFGNGTRLTVT.

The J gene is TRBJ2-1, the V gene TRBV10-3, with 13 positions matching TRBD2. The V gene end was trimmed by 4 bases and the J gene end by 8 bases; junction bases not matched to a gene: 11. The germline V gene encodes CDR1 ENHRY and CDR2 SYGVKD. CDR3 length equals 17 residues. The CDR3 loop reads CAISGTSGSGVMDEQFF. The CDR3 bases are TGTGCCATCAGTGGGACTAGCGGGAGCGGGGTTATGGATGAGCAGTTCTTC.

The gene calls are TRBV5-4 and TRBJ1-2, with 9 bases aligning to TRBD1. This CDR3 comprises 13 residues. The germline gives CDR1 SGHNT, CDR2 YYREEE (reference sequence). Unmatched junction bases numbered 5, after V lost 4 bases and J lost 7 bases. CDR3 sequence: CASSPRTGVGYTF. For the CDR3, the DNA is TGTGCCAGCAGCCCGAGGACAGGGGTTGGCTACACCTTC.

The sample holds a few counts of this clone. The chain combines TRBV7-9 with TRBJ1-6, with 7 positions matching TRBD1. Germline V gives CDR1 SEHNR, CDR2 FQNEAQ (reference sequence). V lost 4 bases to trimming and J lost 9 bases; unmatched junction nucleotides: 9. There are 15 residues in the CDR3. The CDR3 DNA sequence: TGTGCCAGCAGCTCGACAGGGACTCTCGGTTCACCCCTCCACTTT. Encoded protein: CASSSTGTLGSPLHF.

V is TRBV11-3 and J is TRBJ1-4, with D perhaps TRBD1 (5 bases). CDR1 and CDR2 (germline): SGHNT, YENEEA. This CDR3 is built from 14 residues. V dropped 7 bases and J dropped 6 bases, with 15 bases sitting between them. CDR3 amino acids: CASNLGGEDEKLFF. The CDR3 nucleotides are TGTGCCAGCAACCTTGGGGGGGAAGATGAAAAACTGTTTTTT.

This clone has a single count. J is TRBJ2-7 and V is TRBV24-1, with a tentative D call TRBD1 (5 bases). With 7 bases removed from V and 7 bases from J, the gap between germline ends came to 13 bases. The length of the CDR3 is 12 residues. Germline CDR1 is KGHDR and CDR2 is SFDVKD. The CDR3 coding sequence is TGTGCCACCAGAAAGACAGCGCTGGAGCAGTACGTC. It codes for CATRKTALEQYV.

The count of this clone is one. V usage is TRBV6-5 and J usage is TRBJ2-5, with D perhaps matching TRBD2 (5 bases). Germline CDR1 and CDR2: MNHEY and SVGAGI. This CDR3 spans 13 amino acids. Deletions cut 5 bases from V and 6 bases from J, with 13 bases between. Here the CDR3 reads CASSPRGSKTQYF. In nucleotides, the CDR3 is TGTGCCAGCAGTCCTCGCGGGTCCAAGACCCAGTACTTC.